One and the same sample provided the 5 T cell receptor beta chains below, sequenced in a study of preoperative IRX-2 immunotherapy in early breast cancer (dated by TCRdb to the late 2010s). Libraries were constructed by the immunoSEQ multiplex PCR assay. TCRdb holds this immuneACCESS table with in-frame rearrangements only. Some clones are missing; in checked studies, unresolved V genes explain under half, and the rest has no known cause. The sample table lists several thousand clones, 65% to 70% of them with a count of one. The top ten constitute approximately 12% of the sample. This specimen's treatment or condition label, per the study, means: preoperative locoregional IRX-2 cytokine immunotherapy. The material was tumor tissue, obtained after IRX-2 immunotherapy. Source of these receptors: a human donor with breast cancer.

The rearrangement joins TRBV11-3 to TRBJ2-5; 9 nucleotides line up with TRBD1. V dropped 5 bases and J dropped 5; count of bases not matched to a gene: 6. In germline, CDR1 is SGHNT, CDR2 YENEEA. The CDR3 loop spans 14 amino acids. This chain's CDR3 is CASSPGQGFETQYF. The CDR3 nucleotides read TGTGCCAGCAGCCCGGGACAGGGTTTCGAGACCCAGTACTTC.

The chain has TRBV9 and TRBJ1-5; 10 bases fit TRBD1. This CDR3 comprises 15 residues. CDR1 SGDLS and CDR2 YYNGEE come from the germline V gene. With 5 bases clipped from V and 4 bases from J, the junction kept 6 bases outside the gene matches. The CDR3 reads CASSLRDRGNQPQHF. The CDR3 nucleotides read TGTGCCAGCAGTTTAAGGGACAGGGGTAATCAGCCCCAGCATTTT.

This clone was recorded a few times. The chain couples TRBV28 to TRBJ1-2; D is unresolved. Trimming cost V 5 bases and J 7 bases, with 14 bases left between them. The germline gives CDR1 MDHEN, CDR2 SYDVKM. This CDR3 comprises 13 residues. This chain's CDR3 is CASSLGRVGGYTF. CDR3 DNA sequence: TGTGCCAGCAGTCTTGGGCGTGTTGGTGGCTACACCTTC.

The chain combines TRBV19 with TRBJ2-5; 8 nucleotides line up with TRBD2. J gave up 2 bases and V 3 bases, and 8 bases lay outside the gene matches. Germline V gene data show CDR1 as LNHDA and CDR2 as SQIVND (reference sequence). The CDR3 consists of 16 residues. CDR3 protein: CASSMGLSGGQETQYF. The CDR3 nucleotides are TGTGCCAGTAGTATGGGCCTGTCGGGAGGGCAAGAGACCCAGTACTTC.

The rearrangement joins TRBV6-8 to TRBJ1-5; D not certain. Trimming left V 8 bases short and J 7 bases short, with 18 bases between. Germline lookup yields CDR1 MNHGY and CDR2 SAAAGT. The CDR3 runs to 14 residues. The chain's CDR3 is CASHELRVGQPQHF. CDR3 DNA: TGTGCCAGCCATGAGCTGAGGGTAGGACAGCCCCAGCATTTT.